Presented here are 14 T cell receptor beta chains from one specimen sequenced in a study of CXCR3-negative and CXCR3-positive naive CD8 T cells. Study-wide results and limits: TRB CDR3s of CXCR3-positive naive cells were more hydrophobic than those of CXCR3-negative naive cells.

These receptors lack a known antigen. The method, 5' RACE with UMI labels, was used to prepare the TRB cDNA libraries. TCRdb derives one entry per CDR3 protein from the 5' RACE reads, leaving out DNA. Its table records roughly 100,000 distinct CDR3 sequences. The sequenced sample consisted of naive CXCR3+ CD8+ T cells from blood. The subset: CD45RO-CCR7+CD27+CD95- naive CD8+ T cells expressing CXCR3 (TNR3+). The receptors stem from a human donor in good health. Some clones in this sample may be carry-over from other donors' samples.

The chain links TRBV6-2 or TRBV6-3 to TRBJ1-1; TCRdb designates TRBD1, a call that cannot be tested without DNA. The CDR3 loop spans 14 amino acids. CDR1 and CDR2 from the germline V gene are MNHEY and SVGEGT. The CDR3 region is CASSYGGFWTEAFF.

This chain's CDR3 is CASSEGTEAFF. The V and J genes are TRBV2 and TRBJ1-1. There are 11 residues in the CDR3. In germline, CDR1 is SNHLY, CDR2 FYNNEI.

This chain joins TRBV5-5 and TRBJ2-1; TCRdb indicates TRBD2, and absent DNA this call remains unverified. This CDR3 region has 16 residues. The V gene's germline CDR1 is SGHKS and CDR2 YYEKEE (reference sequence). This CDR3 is CASSLEWGLAGIEQFF.

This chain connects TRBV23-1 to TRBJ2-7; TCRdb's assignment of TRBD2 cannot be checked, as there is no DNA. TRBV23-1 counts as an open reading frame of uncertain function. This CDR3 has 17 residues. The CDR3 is CASTQTMRAQGGYEQYF.

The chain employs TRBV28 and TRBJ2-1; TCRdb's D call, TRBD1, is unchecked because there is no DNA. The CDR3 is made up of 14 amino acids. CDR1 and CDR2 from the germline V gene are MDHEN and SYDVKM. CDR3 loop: CASSLRATGDEQFF.

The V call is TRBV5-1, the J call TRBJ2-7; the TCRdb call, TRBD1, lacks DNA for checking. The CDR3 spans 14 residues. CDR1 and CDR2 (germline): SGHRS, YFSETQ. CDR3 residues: CASSEGTGVYEQYF. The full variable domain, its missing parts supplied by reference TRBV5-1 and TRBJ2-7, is KAGVTQTPRYLIKTRGQQVTLSCSPISGHRSVSWYQQTPGQGLQFLFEYFSETQRNKGNFPGRFSGRQFSNSRSEMNVSTLELGDSALYLCASSEGTGVYEQYFGPGTRLTVT.

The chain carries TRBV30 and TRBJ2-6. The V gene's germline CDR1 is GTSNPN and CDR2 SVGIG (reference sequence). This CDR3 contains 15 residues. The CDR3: CAWRELESGANVLTF.

The CDR3 is CPIREREGSYEQYF. The chain uses TRBV10-3 and TRBJ2-7. CDR3 length: 14 residues. Germline-derived CDR1 and CDR2 are ENHRY and SYGVKD.

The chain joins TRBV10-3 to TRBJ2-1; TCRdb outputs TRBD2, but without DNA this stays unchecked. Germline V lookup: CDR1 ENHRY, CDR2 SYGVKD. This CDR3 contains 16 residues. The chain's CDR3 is CAISDGLAGIHNEQFF.

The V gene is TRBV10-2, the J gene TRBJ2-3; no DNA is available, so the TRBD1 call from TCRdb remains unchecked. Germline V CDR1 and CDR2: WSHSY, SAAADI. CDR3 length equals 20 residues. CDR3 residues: CASSEQKPGYFSTDTDTQYF.

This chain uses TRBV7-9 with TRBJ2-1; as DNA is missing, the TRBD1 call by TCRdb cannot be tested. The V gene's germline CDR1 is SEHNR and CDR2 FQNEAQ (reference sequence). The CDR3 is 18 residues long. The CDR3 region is CASSPNGAGINRDNEQFF.

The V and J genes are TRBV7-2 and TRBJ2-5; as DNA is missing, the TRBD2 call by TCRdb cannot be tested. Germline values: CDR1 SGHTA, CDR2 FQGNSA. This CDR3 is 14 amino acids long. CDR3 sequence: CASVLQLAGETQYF.

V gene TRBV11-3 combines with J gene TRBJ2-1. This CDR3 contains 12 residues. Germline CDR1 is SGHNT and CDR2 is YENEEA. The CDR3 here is CASSPGDSEQFF.

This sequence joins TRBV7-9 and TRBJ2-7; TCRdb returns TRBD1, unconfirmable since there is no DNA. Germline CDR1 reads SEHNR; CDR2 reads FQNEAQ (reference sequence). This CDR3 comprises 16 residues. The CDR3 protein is CASSPPRGRGGYEQYF.